Included here is one T cell receptor beta chain sequence, with context. Its target is not known. The data were taken from a study of blood T cells in healthy people across ages. Alongside a J-beta primer mix, a sample-barcoded 5' primer served in a second PCR lasting about 7 to 12 cycles. TCRdb reanalysed the 5' RACE reads using MiXCR and keeps one entry per CDR3 protein. Among 1.2 million to 1.5 million distinct CDR3 sequences listed, approximately 38% were seen once. Findings of the study overall: Getting older went along with TCR beta diversity per million T cells dropping roughly linearly.

This TCR came from a young woman in good health. The sequenced sample consisted of blood.

The CDR3 is CSANRRGGKETQYF. The CDR3 DNA sequence: TGCAGTGCTAACCGCAGAGGGGGTAAAGAGACCCAGTACTTC. The chain is built from TRBV20-1 and TRBJ2-5; perhaps TRBD1 as D (6 bases). Germline loops: CDR1 DFQATT, CDR2 SNEGSKA (reference sequence). The CDR3 covers 14 residues. The V and J ends lost 4 bases and 3 bases respectively, with 15 bases between them.